The 9 T cell receptor beta chains given below trace back to one sample, sequenced in a study of cytomegalovirus exposure and HLA in healthy donors. Both 60 Vbeta primers and 13 Jbeta primers went into the PCR. Using immunoSEQ multiplex PCR, the repertoire was profiled, and TCRdb retains in-frame clones only, with some absent. The table includes about 100,000 clones, 60% to 75% detected once. The sequenced material came from PBMCs. The source is a woman aged 40 to 49 in good health and CMV-seronegative.

The V gene is TRBV15, the J gene TRBJ2-2; 7 bases agree with TRBD1. This CDR3 comprises 14 residues. Germline trimming cut 9 bases from V and 7 bases from J; bases unmatched to any gene: 11. Looked up from germline, CDR1 is LNHNV and CDR2 is YYDKDF (reference sequence). In DNA form, the CDR3 reads TGTGCCACTAGTAGCAACAGGGGTGTCGGGGAGCTGTTTTTT. Translated: CATSSNRGVGELFF.

The V call is TRBV19, the J call TRBJ2-1; 7 bases line up with TRBD1. This CDR3 spans 16 amino acids. The junction had 8 bases not matched to a gene; V was cut back by 3 bases and J by 3 bases. CDR1 LNHDA and CDR2 SQIVND come from the germline V gene (reference sequence). The CDR3 region is CASSMTRDSYYNEQFF. For the CDR3, the DNA is TGTGCCAGTAGTATGACCCGGGACAGCTACTACAATGAGCAGTTCTTC.

This chain uses TRBV6-6 with TRBJ1-6, with a weak D call TRBD1 (6 bases). Deletions cut 1 base from V and 6 bases from J, with 10 bases between. CDR3 length: 15 residues. CDR1 is MNHNY and CDR2 is SVGAGI in the germline V gene (reference sequence). The CDR3 loop is CASSYLTGTNSPLHF. For the CDR3, the DNA is TGTGCCAGCAGTTACTTAACAGGGACTAATTCACCCCTCCACTTT.

This clone was counted only a few times. The chain couples TRBV7-9 to TRBJ1-2, with 7 bases identical to TRBD1. This CDR3 region has 14 residues. Trimming at V came to 6 bases and at J to 4 bases, leaving 8 bases not matched to a gene. CDR1 and CDR2 (germline): SEHNR, FQNEAQ (reference sequence). The CDR3 is CASSHSGTVYGYTF. Written as DNA, the CDR3 is TGTGCCAGCAGTCATTCCGGGACAGTCTATGGCTACACCTTC. Using reference TRBV7-9 and TRBJ1-2 for the parts outside the CDR3, the full variable domain is DTGVSQNPRHKITKRGQNVTFRCDPISEHNRLYWYRQTLGQGPEFLTYFQNEAQLEKSRLLSDRFSAERPKGSFSTLEIQRTEQGDSAMYLCASSHSGTVYGYTFGSGTRLTVV.

The chain joins TRBV5-1 to TRBJ2-3; 8 nucleotides align to TRBD2. Germline V gene lookup returns CDR1 SGHRS and CDR2 YFSETQ. V dropped 0 bases and J dropped 5; count of bases not matched to a gene: 2. This CDR3 contains 14 residues. The CDR3 here is CASSLGGTRDTQYF. CDR3 coding DNA: TGCGCCAGCAGCTTGGGGGGGACTAGAGATACGCAGTATTTT.

The chain carries TRBV30 and TRBJ2-1, with D possibly matching TRBD1 (5 bases). The CDR3 extends over 15 amino acids. Per germline, CDR1 GTSNPN and CDR2 SVGIG (reference sequence). The V end lost 5 bases, the J end lost 0 bases, and 14 bases lay between the germline ends. This CDR3 is CAWGAAASSYNEQFF. Written as DNA, the CDR3 is TGTGCCTGGGGGGCAGCTGCTAGCTCCTACAATGAGCAGTTCTTC.

The chain has TRBV6-5 and TRBJ2-2; D may be TRBD2 (5 bases). Germline V gene lookup returns CDR1 MNHEY and CDR2 SVGAGI. Trimming pared 0 bases from V and 11 bases from J, leaving 10 bases between. The CDR3 contains 13 residues. The CDR3, as DNA: TGTGCCAGCAGTTACTCGAGGGCACGAGAGCTGTTTTTT. Its protein product is CASSYSRARELFF.

The CDR3 here is CASSTDTSSWAGELFF. The CDR3 DNA follows: TGTGCCAGCAGCACGGACACCTCCTCTTGGGCCGGGGAGCTGTTTTTT. J is TRBJ2-2 and V is TRBV5-4; the D gene is possibly TRBD1 (5 bases). Trimming cost V 4 bases and J 6 bases, with 19 bases left between them. The length of the CDR3 is 16 residues. Germline V gene data show CDR1 as SGHNT and CDR2 as YYREEE (reference sequence).

This clone was found once. The chain couples TRBV5-6 to TRBJ1-6; TRBD1 matches 10 bases. The CDR3 has 14 residues. With V trimmed by 4 bases and J by 10 bases, 5 bases remained unmatched. Germline loops: CDR1 SGHDT, CDR2 YYEEEE. CDR3 sequence (DNA): TGTGCCAGCAGCCGGACAGGGGGGGGCTCACCCCTCCACTTT. As protein: CASSRTGGGSPLHF.